A single sample is the source of the 19 T cell receptor beta chains below, sequenced in a study of blood T cell repertoires in COVID-19. Libraries were prepared by immunoSEQ multiplex PCR; TCRdb keeps only in-frame clonotypes and omits some of them. This sample has roughly 160,000 clones; approximately 84% occur once, and the top ten carry 2.5% to 3%. The specimen sequenced was peripheral blood. These receptors all stem from an elderly woman with COVID-19, enrolled during active disease.

The gene calls are TRBV6-5 and TRBJ2-5, with 8 bases aligning to TRBD1. Germline lookup yields CDR1 MNHEY and CDR2 SVGAGI. Trimming cost V 6 bases and J 2 bases; bases outside gene matches: 8. The CDR3 is made up of 15 amino acids. CDR3 sequence (DNA): TGTGCCAGCAGCGGAACCGGGACAGGTCAAGAGACCCAGTACTTC. It encodes CASSGTGTGQETQYF.

The chain couples TRBV7-2 to TRBJ2-7, with a tentative D call TRBD2 (5 bases). Trimming took 4 bases from V and 6 from J, leaving 7 bases between them. CDR3 size: 11 residues. CDR1 and CDR2 from the germline V gene are SGHTA and FQGNSA. CDR3 amino acids: CASSSGGEQYF. The CDR3 bases are TGTGCCAGCAGCTCCGGAGGCGAGCAGTACTTC.

V and J are TRBV5-1 and TRBJ1-1, with a tentative D call TRBD1 (5 bases). The ends were cut back, 3 bases at V and 0 bases at J, with 15 bases in the middle. CDR1 is SGHRS and CDR2 is YFSETQ in the germline V gene. The CDR3 is 16 residues long. The CDR3 DNA reads TGCGCCAGCAGCTCGGCACGACAGCTAATGAACACTGAAGCTTTCTTT. This sequence encodes CASSSARQLMNTEAFF.

DNA for the CDR3: TGTGCCAGCTCACCATGGCAGGGGAACTATGGCTACACCTTC. Translation: CASSPWQGNYGYTF. The gene calls are TRBV18 and TRBJ1-2; TRBD1 is a possible D gene (6 bases). Trimming left V 2 bases short and J 2 bases short, with 9 bases between. Germline CDR1 and CDR2: KGHSH and LQKENI. CDR3 size: 14 residues.

CDR3 in DNA: TGCGCCAGCAGTATTTTCGCTAGCGCGCAAGAGACCCAGTACTTC. Encoded protein: CASSIFASAQETQYF. The V call is TRBV5-1, the J call TRBJ2-5; weak D call: TRBD2 (6 bases). Germline-derived CDR1 and CDR2 are SGHRS and YFSETQ. The CDR3 length is 15 residues. Trimming pared 5 bases from V and 2 bases from J, leaving 16 bases between. The variable domain in full, completed from reference TRBV5-1 and TRBJ2-5, reads KAGVTQTPRYLIKTRGQQVTLSCSPISGHRSVSWYQQTPGQGLQFLFEYFSETQRNKGNFPGRFSGRQFSNSRSEMNVSTLELGDSALYLCASSIFASAQETQYFGPGTRLLVL.

The rearrangement joins TRBV20-1 to TRBJ1-3, with 8 bases aligning to TRBD1. J gave up 4 bases and V 3 bases, and 5 bases lay outside the gene matches. CDR3 length: 14 residues. Germline-derived CDR1 and CDR2 are DFQATT and SNEGSKA (reference sequence). CDR3 region: CSASDRGTGNTIYF. DNA of the CDR3: TGCAGTGCTAGTGACAGGGGAACGGGAAACACCATATATTTT.

This clone was seen just once. The genes are TRBV4-2 and TRBJ2-3; TRBD2 agrees at 10 bases. CDR3 length: 18 residues. The V gene end was trimmed by 5 bases and the J gene end by 5 bases; junction bases not matched to a gene: 16. CDR1 is LGHNA, CDR2 YNFKEQ, per germline. CDR3 nucleotides: TGTGCCAGCAGCTCTCGGCGGGCTAGCGGGAGCTCGGGAGATACGCAGTATTTT. Its protein product is CASSSRRASGSSGDTQYF.

The rearrangement uses TRBV30 and TRBJ1-2; TRBD1 aligns across 7 bases. Germline V gene lookup returns CDR1 GTSNPN and CDR2 SVGIG (reference sequence). With V trimmed by 5 bases and J by 8 bases, 14 bases remained unmatched. CDR3 length: 14 residues. The CDR3 bases are TGTGCCTGGTCTTACCTACAGGGGTGGAGAGGCTACACCTTC. This gives the protein CAWSYLQGWRGYTF.

The J gene is TRBJ2-7, the V gene TRBV3-1 (or the pseudogene TRBV3-2); a possible D gene is TRBD2 (6 bases). V dropped 3 bases and J dropped 1 base, with 10 bases sitting between them. The CDR3 consists of 14 residues. The germline V gene has CDR1 LGHDT and CDR2 YNNKEL (reference sequence). The CDR3 is CASSQTSASYEQYF. CDR3 sequence (DNA): TGTGCCAGCAGCCAGACTAGTGCTTCCTACGAGCAGTACTTC.

The chain has TRBV21-1 and TRBJ1-6. TRBV21-1 is a pseudogene segment. This CDR3 comprises 16 residues. DNA for the CDR3: TGTGCCAGCAGCAGTAAGAGGAGCTCCTATAATTCACCCCTCCACTTT. Its translation is CASSSKRSSYNSPLHF.

This chain joins TRBV7-9 and TRBJ1-1; 10 positions agree with TRBD1. V lost 5 bases and J lost 3; bases outside the gene matches: 6. The germline V gene has CDR1 SEHNR and CDR2 FQNEAQ (reference sequence). CDR3 length: 15 amino acids. CDR3 sequence (DNA): TGTGCCAGCAGCCCGACAGGGGGCGCGTACACTGAAGCTTTCTTT. Translation: CASSPTGGAYTEAFF.

The chain employs TRBV23-1 and TRBJ2-6, with TRBD1 matching over 8 bases. TRBV23-1 is marked as an open reading frame, function uncertain. V trimming: 6 bases; J trimming: 4 bases; junction bases outside the gene matches: 23. The CDR3 consists of 21 residues. The CDR3 protein is CASSPVKGQGPFPYGANVLTF. DNA for the CDR3: TGCGCCAGCAGCCCCGTAAAAGGACAGGGACCGTTTCCGTACGGGGCCAACGTCCTGACTTTC.

This rearrangement joins TRBV27 to TRBJ2-5, with 8 bases aligning to TRBD2. Trimming at V came to 4 bases and at J to 4 bases, leaving 8 bases not matched to a gene. The CDR3 extends over 15 amino acids. From germline, CDR1 is MNHEY and CDR2 SMNVEV (reference sequence). CDR3 DNA sequence: TGTGCCAGCAGTTGGGCGGGACTAGATGGAGAGACCCAGTACTTC. It codes for CASSWAGLDGETQYF.

This chain joins TRBV7-3 and TRBJ2-1; 10 nucleotides align to TRBD2. The CDR3 length is 15 residues. V dropped 2 bases and J dropped 5; count of bases not matched to a gene: 3. Germline CDR1 SGHTA, CDR2 FQGTGA. The CDR3 region has the DNA TGTGCCAGCAGCTTAGTGAGCGGGGGGGACAATGAGCAGTTCTTC. As protein: CASSLVSGGDNEQFF.

The chain has TRBV4-1 and TRBJ1-1; TRBD1 agrees at 7 bases. Germline V gene data show CDR1 as MGHRA and CDR2 as YSYEKL. This CDR3 is 14 amino acids long. The V segment lost 0 bases and the J segment 6 bases; nucleotides outside the gene matches: 4. The CDR3 DNA is TGCGCCAGCAGCCAAGATCGACAGGGCGCTGAAGCTTTCTTT. Protein product: CASSQDRQGAEAFF.

The V and J genes are TRBV7-2 and TRBJ2-2; D is ambiguous. The germline gives CDR1 SGHTA, CDR2 FQGNSA. The CDR3 is made up of 13 amino acids. Trimming pared 5 bases from V and 7 bases from J, leaving 11 bases between. This CDR3 is CASSMAVYGELFF. DNA for the CDR3: TGTGCCAGCAGCATGGCCGTTTACGGGGAGCTGTTTTTT. The full variable domain, completed using reference TRBV7-2 and TRBJ2-2, is GAGVSQSPSNKVTEKGKDVELRCDPISGHTALYWYRQSLGQGLEFLIYFQGNSAPDKSGLPSDRFSAERTGGSVSTLTIQRTQQEDSAVYLCASSMAVYGELFFGEGSRLTVL.

The V and J genes are TRBV12-3 or TRBV12-4 and TRBJ2-3; D is undetermined. This CDR3 has 12 residues. V lost 5 bases and J lost 5, with 8 bases in between. CDR3 sequence: CASSKSGDTQYF. The CDR3 bases are TGTGCCAGCAGTAAATCCGGAGATACGCAGTATTTT.

The gene calls are TRBV7-9 and TRBJ2-3, with 7 nucleotides matching TRBD1. Germline CDR1 is SEHNR and CDR2 is FQNEAQ (reference sequence). Unmatched junction bases numbered 7, after V lost 5 bases and J lost 5 bases. This CDR3 is 14 amino acids long. CDR3 protein: CASSTTGEEDTQYF. As DNA, the CDR3 is TGTGCCAGCAGCACCACAGGGGAAGAAGATACGCAGTATTTT.

CDR3 loop: CASETGEIQPQHF. For the CDR3, the DNA is TGTGCCAGCGAAACAGGGGAAATTCAGCCCCAGCATTTT. The V gene is TRBV19, the J gene TRBJ1-5; 7 positions match TRBD1. Germline CDR1 LNHDA, CDR2 SQIVND (reference sequence). The V and J ends lost 9 bases and 6 bases, in that order; junction bases with no gene match: 8. There are 13 residues in the CDR3.